Shown below are 21 T cell receptor beta chains from a single sample sequenced in a study of beta chain features in type 1 diabetes. Findings and caveats of the study: Moderate but significant shortening of TCRB CDR3s was recorded in all four CD4+ subsets from Type 1 diabetes patients.

The sequenced template was cDNA made from the entire isolated RNA. Only in-frame clones appear in the TCRdb table, and some are missing; sequencing was by immunoSEQ multiplex PCR. The sample contains about 25,000 clones, under 50% of which appear only once. These receptors' targets are unknown. What was sequenced was stem cell memory CD4+ T cells from blood. These receptors all stem from a man aged 25 to 40 with type 1 diabetes.

V usage is TRBV7-9 and J usage is TRBJ2-7, with a tentative D call TRBD1 (5 bases). Germline values: CDR1 SEHNR, CDR2 FQNEAQ (reference sequence). Trimming pared 5 bases from V and 3 bases from J, leaving 11 bases between. The CDR3 is 13 amino acids. DNA of the CDR3: TGTGCCAGCAGCCGACAGCTGGGCTACGAGCAGTACTTC. Translated: CASSRQLGYEQYF.

V gene TRBV6-1 combines with J gene TRBJ1-3; 7 bases match TRBD1. Germline CDR1 and CDR2: MNHNS and SASEGT. The CDR3 is 14 residues long. V was clipped by 11 bases and J by 0 bases; unmatched bases: 7. The CDR3 DNA is TGTGCCGCGACTCAGGGGGGCTCTGGAAACACCATATATTTT. The encoded protein is CAATQGGSGNTIYF.

This chain links TRBV6-5 with TRBJ2-7; 11 nucleotides line up with TRBD1. The germline V gene has CDR1 MNHEY and CDR2 SVGAGI. This CDR3 comprises 15 residues. Trimming removed 7 bases from V and 1 base from J; junction bases left unmatched: 6. DNA of the CDR3: TGTGCCAGCAAAAGGGACAGGGGGGTTTCCTACGAGCAGTACTTC. This encodes CASKRDRGVSYEQYF.

The J gene is TRBJ2-3, the V gene TRBV4-2, with a weak D call TRBD2 (5 bases). Per germline, CDR1 LGHNA and CDR2 YNFKEQ. The CDR3 is 16 amino acids. V was shortened by 0 bases and J by 2 bases, with 12 bases between the two germline ends. Here the CDR3 reads CASSQEGAQHTDTQYF. The CDR3 DNA reads as TGTGCCAGCAGCCAAGAGGGAGCCCAGCACACAGATACGCAGTATTTT.

This clone was counted between two and nine times. CDR3 in DNA: TGTGCCAGCAGTTACAGGGGGGCGGGGGTGGAACAGCCCCAGCATTTT. Residues: CASSYRGAGVEQPQHF. The rearrangement joins TRBV6-6 to TRBJ1-5; a possible D gene is TRBD1 (6 bases). From germline, CDR1 is MNHNY and CDR2 SVGAGI (reference sequence). With 2 bases removed from V and 7 bases from J, the gap between germline ends came to 18 bases. The CDR3 extends over 16 amino acids.

The gene calls are TRBV2 and TRBJ2-3, with 7 bases fitting TRBD1. J gave up 2 bases and V 4 bases, and 6 bases lay outside the gene matches. The germline V gene encodes CDR1 SNHLY and CDR2 FYNNEI. The CDR3 length is 15 residues. The CDR3 reads CASSADRINTDTQYF. The CDR3 DNA follows: TGTGCCAGCAGTGCGGACAGGATAAACACAGATACGCAGTATTTT. Looking up the rest from reference TRBV2 and TRBJ2-3 gives the full variable domain: EPEVTQTPSHQVTQMGQEVILRCVPISNHLYFYWYRQILGQKVEFLVSFYNNEISEKSEIFDDQFSVERPDGSNFTLKIRSTKLEDSAMYFCASSADRINTDTQYFGPGTRLTVL.

The chain has TRBV28 and TRBJ2-7; no clear D gene. The V gene lost 2 bases and the J gene lost 5 bases, with 7 bases spanning the gap. Germline loops: CDR1 MDHEN, CDR2 SYDVKM. This CDR3 contains 12 residues. This CDR3 reads CASSLIRDEQYF. The CDR3 DNA reads as TGTGCCAGCAGTTTAATCCGGGACGAGCAGTACTTC.

The V and J genes are TRBV7-8 and TRBJ2-2; D possibly corresponds to TRBD2 (5 bases). Trimming pared 1 base from V and 5 bases from J, leaving 8 bases between. The CDR3 extends over 14 amino acids. The germline CDR1 and CDR2 sequences are SGHVS and FQNEAQ. As DNA, the CDR3 is TGTGCCAGCAGCTTAGAGCGGCAGACCGGGGAGCTGTTTTTT. This codes for CASSLERQTGELFF.

The sample holds a few counts of this clone. The chain has TRBV11-2 and TRBJ1-1; D call uncertain. Germline lookup yields CDR1 SGHAT and CDR2 FQNNGV. Trimming cost V 8 bases and J 5 bases, with 27 bases left between them. CDR3 length equals 17 residues. The CDR3 loop is CASRNPSGGRRTTEAFF. CDR3 DNA: TGTGCCAGCCGTAACCCATCGGGAGGCAGGCGAACTACTGAAGCTTTCTTT. Complete variable domain (other parts from reference TRBV11-2 and TRBJ1-1): EAGVAQSPRYKIIEKRQSVAFWCNPISGHATLYWYQQILGQGPKLLIQFQNNGVVDDSQLPKDRFSAERLKGVDSTLKIQPAKLEDSAVYLCASRNPSGGRRTTEAFFGQGTRLTVV.

The chain recombines TRBV6-5 with TRBJ2-1, with 9 bases that match TRBD1. With V trimmed by 6 bases and J by 4 bases, 4 bases remained unmatched. The CDR3 sequence is 14 residues long. CDR1 is MNHEY, CDR2 SVGAGI, per germline. DNA of the CDR3: TGTGCCAGCAGAGACAGGGGGTTATACAATGAGCAGTTCTTC. It codes for CASRDRGLYNEQFF.

The gene calls are TRBV11-2 and TRBJ2-6; the match to TRBD1 covers 8 bases. Germline values: CDR1 SGHAT, CDR2 FQNNGV. The CDR3 contains 16 residues. Trimming at V came to 1 base and at J to 2 bases, leaving 1 base not matched to a gene. The CDR3 spells CASSLVQGAGANVLTF. Written as DNA, the CDR3 is TGTGCCAGCAGCTTAGTACAGGGGGCTGGGGCCAACGTCCTGACTTTC.

The rearrangement joins TRBV5-4 to TRBJ2-1; 7 bases are shared with TRBD2. Germline assignment: CDR1 SGHNT and CDR2 YYREEE (reference sequence). The CDR3 is made up of 16 amino acids. V was pared by 3 bases and J by 6 bases, with 12 bases of the junction left unmatched. The CDR3 DNA follows: TGTGCCAGCAGCTCGGGGGGAGGTATTTTGGGCAATGAGCAGTTCTTC. Translating it yields CASSSGGGILGNEQFF.

The chain combines TRBV30 with TRBJ1-6, with no clear D. Germline values: CDR1 GTSNPN, CDR2 SVGIG (reference sequence). The CDR3 sequence is 15 residues long. V gave up 8 bases and J gave up 7 bases, with 21 bases separating them. CDR3 coding DNA: TGTGCCGGCGCTATGAGGGAACGGGGAAATTCACCCCTCCACTTT. Translation: CAGAMRERGNSPLHF.

The V gene is TRBV11-3, the J gene TRBJ1-1; TRBD1 agrees at 10 bases. The germline CDR1 and CDR2 sequences are SGHNT and YENEEA. V lost 4 bases, J lost 6 bases, and 8 bases stayed unmatched. The CDR3 runs 15 residues. The CDR3 DNA reads as TGTGCCAGCAGCTACACTGGGGACAGGGGACCTGAAGCTTTCTTT. Its translation is CASSYTGDRGPEAFF.

Written as DNA, the CDR3 is TGTGCCAGCAGCCCGGGGGGGTCCTACAATGAGCAGTTCTTC. As protein: CASSPGGSYNEQFF. The chain has TRBV7-2 and TRBJ2-1; 8 bases are shared with TRBD2. Looked up from germline, CDR1 is SGHTA and CDR2 is FQGNSA. The CDR3 consists of 14 residues. J was trimmed by 1 base and V by 5 bases; bases with no gene match: 1. Variable domain in full (rest from reference TRBV7-2 and TRBJ2-1): GAGVSQSPSNKVTEKGKDVELRCDPISGHTALYWYRQSLGQGLEFLIYFQGNSAPDKSGLPSDRFSAERTGGSVSTLTIQRTQQEDSAVYLCASSPGGSYNEQFFGPGTRLTVL.

This clone was observed a few times. This chain joins TRBV4-1 and TRBJ2-1; 8 positions agree with TRBD2. Germline CDR1 reads MGHRA; CDR2 reads YSYEKL. The CDR3 covers 15 residues. Unmatched junction bases numbered 4, after V lost 4 bases and J lost 2 bases. CDR3 DNA: TGCGCCAGCAGCCCCGGGACTAGAGCCTACAATGAGCAGTTCTTC. Its translation: CASSPGTRAYNEQFF.

In its sample, this clone was seen a few times. The chain links TRBV5-1 to TRBJ2-3; 9 nucleotides match TRBD2. V shed 2 bases and J 4 bases; nucleotides not matched to a gene: 8. Germline V gives CDR1 SGHRS, CDR2 YFSETQ. CDR3 length equals 16 residues. The DNA of the CDR3 is TGCGCCAGCAGCTTTTCGGGACTAGCAAACGCAGATACGCAGTATTTT. This gives the protein CASSFSGLANADTQYF.

Here the CDR3 DNA reads TGTGCCTGGAGTGTGGGACAGGGATGGTATGAGCAGTTCTTC. Translated: CAWSVGQGWYEQFF. The J gene is TRBJ2-1, the V gene TRBV30, with 9 positions matching TRBD1. The germline gives CDR1 GTSNPN, CDR2 SVGIG (reference sequence). V lost 0 bases, J lost 8 bases, and 5 bases stayed unmatched. This CDR3 is built from 14 residues.

This chain connects TRBV25-1 to TRBJ1-1, with D unclear. This CDR3 contains 13 residues. Germline assignment: CDR1 MGHDK and CDR2 SYGVNS. V gave up 4 bases and J gave up 6 bases, with 12 bases separating them. The CDR3 DNA reads as TGTGCCAGCAGTGGGCACCAGGTCCCTGAAGCTTTCTTT. Its translation is CASSGHQVPEAFF.

The chain is built from TRBV6-6 and TRBJ2-3; D is perhaps TRBD1 (5 bases). V was clipped by 2 bases and J by 2 bases, with 11 bases between them. CDR3 length: 15 residues. CDR1 MNHNY and CDR2 SVGAGI come from the germline V gene (reference sequence). In DNA form, the CDR3 reads TGTGCCAGCAGTTACACCTGGGGCTCCACAGATACGCAGTATTTT. Encoded protein: CASSYTWGSTDTQYF.

J is TRBJ2-3 and V is TRBV5-1; the match to TRBD2 covers 10 bases. CDR3 size: 15 residues. The V and J ends lost 4 bases and 6 bases, in that order; junction bases with no gene match: 8. Germline V CDR1 and CDR2: SGHRS, YFSETQ. The CDR3 loop is CASSKTSGPLDTQYF. The CDR3 region has the DNA TGCGCCAGCAGCAAGACTAGCGGGCCCTTGGATACGCAGTATTTT. The complete variable domain, with remaining parts taken from reference TRBV5-1 and TRBJ2-3, reads KAGVTQTPRYLIKTRGQQVTLSCSPISGHRSVSWYQQTPGQGLQFLFEYFSETQRNKGNFPGRFSGRQFSNSRSEMNVSTLELGDSALYLCASSKTSGPLDTQYFGPGTRLTVL.